This T cell receptor (beta chain) was found in a study of blood T cell repertoires in COVID-19 (dated by TCRdb to about 2020). In the study overall: Samples from collaborators originated in the United States, Italy and Spain and spanned both the acute and convalescent phases of COVID-19. The material from the prospective study consisted of cDNA or gDNA derived from T cells, B-cell-depleted T cells, or PBMCs. Subjects who had been exposed to COVID-19, were actively infected with it, or had recovered from it provided the deeply sampled blood TCRbeta repertoires that made up the dataset. The repertoires were released in a freely available public database meant as a resource for research on the immune response to SARS-CoV-2. Samples came from the ongoing ImmuneRACE study (first 160 participants) plus 1,254 subjects from 6 global collaborators. A de-identified subject ID, COVID-19 status, age in years and sex were almost always included in the sample metadata. Where available, HLA class I and class II types were obtained from metadata supplied by the sample provider rather than from assay-based typing.

Comment on this clone: Its cognate antigen has yet to be identified. No qualities accompany the bases; no much larger clone lies one base away.

CDR1 is given as SGHNT and CDR2 as YYREEE, both from the germline V gene (reference sequence). V is cut by 0 bases and J by 3 bases, and the space between the germline ends is 9 bases. Including the terminal cysteine and phenylalanine, the CDR3 comprises 14 residues. Only CDR3 DNA remains: 42 bases, in frame from the first base. What the research found in general, with its limitations: Clinical and demographic metadata were provided uncurated, with the amount varying by source and participant.

TCRbeta CDR3 regions were amplified from genomic DNA using the immunoSEQ Assay, a bias-controlled multiplex PCR. The authors' analysis ran thus. Within the assay, amplification of reference gene primers was used to estimate how many nucleated cells each sample contained. To quantify the absolute abundance of each unique TCRbeta CDR3 rearrangement, sequence reads were collapsed and filtered. For each sample, productive Simpson clonality was calculated as the square root of Simpson's diversity index over productive rearrangements. The immuneACCESS repertoire file appears here via TCRdb, limited to in-frame rearrangements. These files lack a portion of the clones; in checked studies, under half of the deficit traces to unresolved V genes, and the cause of the others is not known. V, J and clone size are those of that table, while D and trimming were read from the DNA. The sample table lists about 670,000 clones, 85% to 90% of them with a count of one. Approximately 0.3% of the sample goes to the ten largest clones.

Whole blood was collected in K2EDTA tubes by collaborating institutions according to the institutions' own protocols. Collaborator samples were shipped for TCRbeta analysis as frozen whole blood, isolated PBMCs, or DNA extracted from either sample type. The specimen sequenced was peripheral blood. The TCR was taken from a woman younger than 35 with acute or convalescent COVID-19. The receptor chain draws on TRBV5-4 and TRBJ1-1, with the D gene not clear enough to name. In nucleotides, the sequence is TGTGCCAGCAGCTTGGGTCCACGGGACACTGAAGCTTTCTTT. It translates as CASSLGPRDTEAFF.